This entry is about one T cell receptor (beta chain). Its specific antigen is unknown. No base qualities exist here, and no much larger clone lies one base off it. Its CDR3 holds 13 amino acids, cysteine through phenylalanine. The DNA shown is the 39-base CDR3, in frame from base 1. According to the germline V gene (reference sequence), CDR1 reads LGHDT and CDR2 reads YNNKEL. V drops 2 bases and J drops 4 bases, leaving 6 bases in between. No patient had received any treatment before thyroid surgery. The study retrospectively analysed patient clinical samples collected from about 2012 to 2019 using T-cell receptor beta sequencing. The library came from PCR. TCRdb shows the sequencer as Illumina HiSeq 4000. The TCR beta-chain CDR3 region of each patient was profiled by high-throughput sequencing. The published analysis was carried out like this. The researchers built a classifier to tell apart papillary thyroid cancer patients with distant metastasis, based on CDR3 differences among clinicopathological groups. To measure repertoire diversity the researchers used the Shannon index, while the Morisita-Horn index served to gauge how similar the tumor and blood repertoires were. In-frame beta chains were kept once TCRdb had trimmed the public reads at Q25 with fastp and called clones with MiXCR. The V and J calls shown here were made by TCRdb, not taken from the authors' results. Here the sample has around 15,000 clones; around 14% occur a single time. Of the sample, 15% to 20% falls within the top ten clones.

This sample was taken from a study of metastatic and nonmetastatic thyroid tumors (dated by TCRdb to the early 2020s). About the investigation overall: Repertoires from peripheral blood and from tumor or nodule tissue samples of malignant and benign thyroid patients were compared. What the work shows at the level of the full study, not this receptor alone: In both blood and tumor samples, TCR beta diversity was reported to be significantly higher in malignant tumors than in benign nodules.

The receptor chain draws on TRBV3-1 and TRBJ1-3, with the D segment identity uncertain. The sequenced sample consisted of blood. The sequence derives from a female donor with papillary thyroid cancer or a benign thyroid nodule (not recorded which). Some clones in this sample may be carry-over from other donors' samples. The nucleotide sequence is TGTGCCAGCAGCCAATTCGGCGGAAACACCATATATTTT. It is translated as CASSQFGGNTIYF.